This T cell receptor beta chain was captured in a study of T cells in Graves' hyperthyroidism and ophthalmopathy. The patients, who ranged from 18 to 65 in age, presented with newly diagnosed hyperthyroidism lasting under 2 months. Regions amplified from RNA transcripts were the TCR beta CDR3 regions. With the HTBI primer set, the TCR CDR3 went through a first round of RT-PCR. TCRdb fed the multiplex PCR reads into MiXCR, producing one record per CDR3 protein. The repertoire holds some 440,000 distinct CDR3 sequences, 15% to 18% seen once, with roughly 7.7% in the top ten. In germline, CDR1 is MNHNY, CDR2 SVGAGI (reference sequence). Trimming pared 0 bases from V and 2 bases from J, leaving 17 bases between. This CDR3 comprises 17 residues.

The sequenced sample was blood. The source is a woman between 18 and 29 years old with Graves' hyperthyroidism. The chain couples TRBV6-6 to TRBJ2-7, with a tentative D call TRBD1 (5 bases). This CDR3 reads CASSYSWGPIDPYEQYF. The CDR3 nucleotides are TGTGCCAGCAGTTACTCCTGGGGCCCTATAGACCCCTACGAGCAGTACTTC.